A single T cell receptor beta chain is shown here with its context. The antigen it recognizes is unknown. Qualities for individual bases were not recorded, and no much larger clone is one base off. These data come from a study of cytomegalovirus exposure and HLA in healthy donors (dated by TCRdb to 2017 to 2019). General notes on the study: In an earlier analysis of about 560 of the donors, 276 Gb of sequence data and some 120 million unique TCR beta sequences from 180 million or so T cells were reported. Among the approximately 400 genotyped donors, around 79% belonged to the genetic ancestry cluster associated with self-reported Caucasian donors. To predict cytomegalovirus infection status, the study combined high-throughput TCR immunosequencing, statistical association of individual TCRs with disease status, and machine learning. Class I and class II HLA loci were covered by the typing at four-digit resolution. On average, roughly 240,000 unique TCR beta nucleotide sequences were sequenced per donor among 398 genotyped donors of the cohort, with 15% to 20% of those sequences being non-productive. Because of strong linkage in the cohort, roughly five DR-DQ haplotypes were treated as single units for association and clustering. The number of typed donors differed by locus: about 620-640 for A, B, C, DRB1 and DQB1; approximately 540 for DQA1; 606 for DPA1; and 400 to 480 for DPB1. Besides the first cohort of roughly 660 subjects, a separate validation cohort made up of around 120 different subjects was used. Donor age, sex, ethnicity and CMV serostatus were compiled together with the repertoire data. An earlier analysis of approximately 640 of the donors applied high-throughput TCR beta sequencing to assess whether each TCR beta V gene segment acted as functional or pseudogenic. About 330 gigabases of sequencing data and roughly 80 million unique TCR sequences made up an early release that covered fewer than 650 HLA-typed donors. The study profiled the T cell repertoires of around 700 subjects by immunosequencing and related them to cytomegalovirus serostatus. A later genetic analysis used genome-wide SNP genotypes for about 60% of the roughly 670 donors, treating that subset as a discovery cohort. The study was designed to test whether signatures of past pathogen exposure could be identified by cataloging public T cell receptors. A later analysis re-examined previously published TCR beta repertoires from just over 650 donors and added high-resolution HLA genotyping to investigate patterns of TCR occurrence. Every discovery cohort repertoire had been produced on one sequencing platform. Rather than drawing on any new phenotypic data, the later analysis identified candidate immune exposures from TCR beta sequences and the way those sequences occurred across donors. What the study reported, not specific to this receptor: A few of the identified cytomegalovirus-associated TCR beta chains were confirmed in vitro to be specific for cytomegalovirus antigens. A cluster of highly shared sequence variants was judged likely to be a technical artifact of the sequencing pipeline. V-gene and J-gene trimming of TCR beta chains was associated with a missense DCLRE1C variant in a later genetic analysis, and the association was replicated in an independent cohort. A further reported finding was that TCR beta sequences accurately predicted the HLA-A and HLA-B alleles for most subjects in the first cohort. In a later analysis, the rate of TCR association differed among HLA loci, with DRB1 alleles having the most associated TCRs and HLA-C alleles having the fewest. At a false discovery rate of 0.05, a later analysis linked 15,000 to 20,000 TCR beta sequences to specific HLA alleles. When HLA alleles, especially DR and DQ, strongly co-occurred, attributing TCR associations to individual alleles was difficult. In both the original and validation cohorts, the classifier was reported to diagnose cytomegalovirus status with high specificity and sensitivity. Linkage disequilibrium might explain the correlated functional status among segregating V segments, but an unknown experimental factor could not be excluded. According to the authors, the approach could potentially be generalized to other disease states and immunological phenotypes. In the study, some 160 TCR beta chains were listed as associated with cytomegalovirus. A later analysis found that HLA-associated TCR beta chains were more clonally expanded and had lower generation probabilities than equally common non-associated chains. Most CMV-associated TCR beta chains appeared to be HLA-restricted in a later analysis, and the HLA associations seemed to be driven largely by CMV exposure. In this cohort, only TCR beta chains were sequenced, and detectable features were limited by the absence of alpha or paired-chain data. The 87-base-pair reads could not distinguish some IMGT-functional V segments, including TRBV6-2 and TRBV6-3, so those segments were excluded. In a later genetic analysis, fewer N-insertions in productive TCRs were reported among donors in an Asian-associated ancestry cluster than the roughly 710-donor mean. Most TCR sequences were seen in very few donors, while some public TCRs were found in many individuals. A later analysis reported that several top co-occurrence clusters appeared linked to parvovirus B19, influenza, CMV and Epstein-Barr virus. Because HLA typing was missing for some donors at each locus, association tests included only the typed subset. The only immune exposure information available for the cohort was CMV serostatus. In an earlier analysis of approximately 590 of the donors, most TCR beta V segments were observed in productive rearrangements about 87% or about 30% of the time, broadly matching IMGT annotations. Because counts were too low, more than 15 rarely observed V segments, including chromosome 9 orphons, were excluded from the earlier analysis of some 590 of the donors. Presence/absence analyses assumed roughly uniform sequencing depth across donors, an assumption that may not hold.

Libraries were constructed by the immunoSEQ multiplex PCR assay. For the multiplex PCR, a mixture combining 60 forward primers for TCR Vbeta segments and 13 reverse primers for TCR Jbeta segments was used. The CDR3 region of rearranged TCR beta genes was amplified from genomic DNA by a multiplex PCR assay. The Illumina HiSeq System was used to sequence the amplified TCR beta libraries as 87-base-pair reads. The authors' pipeline ran thus. Across the roughly 600 repertoires, a later analysis counted tens of millions of unique TCR beta chains, about 10 million of which were shared by at least two donors. To remove PCR and sequencing errors, raw reads were error-corrected and collapsed into unique sequences using a nearest-neighbor algorithm that merged closely related sequences. V, D and J gene segments were assigned by aligning CDR3 sequences to IMGT reference sequences. For a sequence to be retained, a match of at least six nucleotides was required to both a V gene segment and a J gene segment. Rearrangements were classified as productive when the CDR3 lacked stop codons and remained in frame with V and J, and all other rearrangements were classified as non-productive. CDR3 was defined according to IMGT convention as the region running from the second conserved V-encoded cysteine to the conserved J-encoded phenylalanine. The earlier analysis of roughly 590 of the donors excluded sequences that lacked an unambiguous match to a single V gene segment. In an earlier analysis of more than 500 of the donors, a V segment was called functional when productive rearrangements were above 56.7%, and segregating when the standard deviation between donors exceeded 5%. A statistical classification framework was built to diagnose cytomegalovirus status from the catalog of TCR beta chain sequences. In a later analysis, V and J genes were assigned by comparing TCR nucleotide sequences against IMGT/GENE-DB human TR gene sequences. The TCRdist pipeline was used in a later analysis to assign CDR3 sequences and most-parsimonious VDJ recombination scenarios. A later analysis defined each TCR beta chain by its CDR3 amino acid sequence plus V-gene family, and excluded reads lacking a unique V-gene family. As a way to deal with suspected cross-contamination and a sequencing artifact, a later analysis dropped nearly 600 nucleotide sequences that were highly shared and had low generation probability. For each public chain, a later analysis derived a clonal expansion index from normalized ranks of inferred template counts within each repertoire. Generation probabilities in a later analysis came from a VDJ recombination model fitted to out-of-frame rearrangements, and those results were checked against IGoR. In a later analysis, hypergeometric tests were used to score TCR-TCR, TCR-HLA and TCR-CMV co-occurrence, with a repertoire-size bias correction applied to TCR pairs. To estimate false discovery rates, a later analysis permuted the HLA or CMV assignments 20 times. In a later analysis, co-occurring TCRs were grouped with DBSCAN, and TCRdist sequence similarity was added when clustering was performed within HLA-allele-positive subsets. For co-occurrence clustering, repertoires with fewer than 30,000 or more than 120,000 public chains were excluded, along with four or five repertoires with anomalous nucleotide sharing. As stored in TCRdb, this immuneACCESS dataset retains in-frame rearrangements with V and J assigned. A fraction of the clones does not appear; measured against another copy, unresolved V genes explain less than half of the discrepancy, and the remainder lacks a known reason. V and J calls and clone size follow that table, whereas D and trimming were derived from the DNA. Counted in this sample were 150,000 to 200,000 clones; 70% to 80% of them appeared once. The leading ten clones occupy around 1.4% of the sample.

The cohort comprised several hundred healthy bone marrow donors. At the time of sampling, all cohort members were nominally healthy, though unrecorded immune exposures were likely present. The donor tested CMV seronegative and was one of the 352 seronegative cohort members. A peripheral blood sample was collected from each donor, and TCR beta sequencing was performed on peripheral blood mononuclear cells. The Qiagen DNeasy Blood Extraction Kit was used to extract genomic DNA from the blood cell samples. The CDR3 runs 15 amino acids, cysteine and phenylalanine included. Only the CDR3 region is kept as DNA, spanning 45 bases read in frame from base 1. A distance of 16 bases separates the germline ends of V and J, which lose 6 bases and 1 base respectively. Looking up the germline V gene yields CDR1 SGDLS and CDR2 YYNGEE.

Sequencing input: PBMCs. This chain is built from TRBV9 and TRBJ2-5; the D segment could be TRBD2, given 6 matching bases. The sequence derives from a man aged 55 to 70 in good health and CMV-seronegative. The CDR3 reads as follows: CASTPLGGIQETQYF. The bases read TGTGCCAGCACCCCCCTAGGAGGGATCCAAGAGACCCAGTACTTC.